Described below is a single TCR beta chain sequence and its context. Its antigen remains unknown. Clones were sequenced by immunoSEQ multiplex PCR, and TCRdb holds only the in-frame ones, with some missing. The sample consists of hundreds of thousands of clones, roughly nine tenths of them appearing once. The sample is drawn from a study of cytomegalovirus exposure and HLA in healthy donors. Study conclusions and caveats: The study found most TCR sequences rare, yet found some public TCRs in many donors. Specific recognition of CMV antigens was confirmed in vitro for a few chains (all CMV-associated).

A roughly 120-subject validation cohort, separate from the approximately 610-subject first cohort, supplied the donors. Germline CDR1 LNHDA, CDR2 SQIVND (reference sequence). This CDR3 has 14 residues. The V segment lost 10 bases and the J segment 2 bases; nucleotides outside the gene matches: 8. The sample comprised PBMCs. The chain uses TRBV19 and TRBJ1-5; 7 bases align to TRBD1. This clonotype was sampled from a man aged 18 to 29 in good health and CMV-seropositive. The CDR3 DNA reads as TGTGCCACTACAGGGGCCTATCGCAATCAGCCCCAGCATTTT. Its translation: CATTGAYRNQPQHF.